This T cell receptor beta chain was identified in a study of T cell repertoires in ileal Crohn's disease. The overall study: Median disease duration was approximately eight years; 35% smoked at surgery. About half received postoperative treatment, under 14 with thiopurines and 15 to 20 anti-TNF.

About this clone: As yet, its antigen is unknown.

Time point specified: neoterminal ileum biopsy at postoperative endoscopy, about 6 months after surgery. V was shortened by 7 bases and J by 0 bases, with 19 bases between the two germline ends. CDR1 is SGHAT, CDR2 FQNNGV, per germline. The CDR3 length is 17 residues. Around 490 nanograms of biopsy DNA per sample underwent TCRB immunosequencing. Assay: immunoSEQ multiplex PCR; the TCRdb copy retains only in-frame clones and omits some. The data hold about 13,000 clones, with roughly 73% observed a single time. The study, taken as a whole, reports: Active smokers at surgery had more clonal expansions than non-smokers.

Source material: ileal tissue. The clonotype comes from an adult with Crohn's disease. The chain joins TRBV11-2 to TRBJ2-1, with D possibly TRBD2 on 5 matching bases. The CDR3 sequence is CASTPSSGLPSYNEQFF. The DNA for the CDR3 is TGTGCCAGCACCCCCTCCTCCGGACTCCCCTCCTACAATGAGCAGTTCTTC. Combining the CDR3 with reference TRBV11-2 and TRBJ2-1 gives the whole variable domain EAGVAQSPRYKIIEKRQSVAFWCNPISGHATLYWYQQILGQGPKLLIQFQNNGVVDDSQLPKDRFSAERLKGVDSTLKIQPAKLEDSAVYLCASTPSSGLPSYNEQFFGPGTRLTVL.